The TCR beta chain described here comes from a study of T cells in localized non-small cell lung cancer. In its sample, this clone was seen a few times. Its target is not known. V dropped 5 bases and J dropped 5 bases, with 13 bases sitting between them. The CDR3 totals 13 residues. Findings of the study overall: A median of approximately 50 clones ranked among the top 100 in tumor appeared in adjacent lung. Only one tumor region was sequenced, so heterogeneity remains possible.

Using immunoSEQ multiplex PCR, the repertoire was profiled, and TCRdb retains in-frame clones only, with some absent. The sample lists 1,300 or so clones, roughly 25% seen once, with about 25% in the top ten. Source: lung tumor tissue, taken before any cancer treatment. V and J are TRBV7-1 and TRBJ2-7, with D possibly being TRBD1 (5 bases). TRBV7-1 belongs to the ORF category, with a function that is uncertain. The TCR was taken from a man between 40 and 75 years old with stage II squamous cell lung carcinoma. As DNA, the CDR3 is TGTGCCAGCAGCCTCGTCCTAGGGGACGAGCAGTACTTC. Protein product: CASSLVLGDEQYF.